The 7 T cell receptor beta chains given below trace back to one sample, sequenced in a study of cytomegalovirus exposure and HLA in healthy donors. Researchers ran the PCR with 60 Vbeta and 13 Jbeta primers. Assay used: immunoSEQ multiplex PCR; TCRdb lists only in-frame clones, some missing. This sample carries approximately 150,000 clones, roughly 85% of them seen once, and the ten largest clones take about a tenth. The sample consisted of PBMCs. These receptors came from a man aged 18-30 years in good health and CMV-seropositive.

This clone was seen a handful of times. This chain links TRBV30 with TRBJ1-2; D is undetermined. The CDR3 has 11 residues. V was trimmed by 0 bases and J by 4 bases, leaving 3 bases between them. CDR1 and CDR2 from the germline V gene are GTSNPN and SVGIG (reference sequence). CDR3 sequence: CAWSVVYGYTF. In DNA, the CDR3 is TGTGCCTGGAGTGTCGTCTATGGCTACACCTTC.

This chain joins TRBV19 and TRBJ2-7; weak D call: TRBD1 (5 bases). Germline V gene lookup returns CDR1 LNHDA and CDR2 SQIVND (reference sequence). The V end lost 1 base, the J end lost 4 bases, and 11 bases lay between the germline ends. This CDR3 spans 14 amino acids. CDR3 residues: CASSIGTTAYEQYF. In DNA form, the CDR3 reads TGTGCCAGTAGTATAGGTACGACAGCTTACGAGCAGTACTTC.

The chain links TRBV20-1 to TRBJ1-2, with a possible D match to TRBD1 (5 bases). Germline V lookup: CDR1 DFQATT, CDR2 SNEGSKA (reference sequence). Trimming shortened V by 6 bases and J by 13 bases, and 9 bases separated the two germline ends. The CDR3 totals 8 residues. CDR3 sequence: CSATAPTF. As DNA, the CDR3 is TGCAGTGCGACAGCCCCCACCTTC.

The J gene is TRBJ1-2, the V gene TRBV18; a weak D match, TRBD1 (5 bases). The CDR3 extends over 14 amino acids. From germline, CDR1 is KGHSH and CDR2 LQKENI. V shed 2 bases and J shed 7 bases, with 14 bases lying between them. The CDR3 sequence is CASSPVIGTPGYTF. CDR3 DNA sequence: TGTGCCAGCTCACCAGTTATCGGGACTCCTGGCTACACCTTC.

CDR3 sequence: CASSLSGTGNTIYF. CDR3 in DNA: TGTGCCAGCAGCTTATCAGGGACTGGAAACACCATATATTTT. This rearrangement joins TRBV5-4 to TRBJ1-3; tentative D call: TRBD1 (5 bases). The CDR3 contains 14 residues. Germline CDR1 and CDR2: SGHNT and YYREEE (reference sequence). V was pared by 2 bases and J by 2 bases, with 8 bases between.

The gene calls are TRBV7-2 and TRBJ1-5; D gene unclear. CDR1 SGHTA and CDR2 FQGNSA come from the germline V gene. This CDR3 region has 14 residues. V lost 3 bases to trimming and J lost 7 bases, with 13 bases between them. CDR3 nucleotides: TGTGCCAGCAGCTTGACCGGGGTCCTCCAGCCCCAGCATTTT. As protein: CASSLTGVLQPQHF.

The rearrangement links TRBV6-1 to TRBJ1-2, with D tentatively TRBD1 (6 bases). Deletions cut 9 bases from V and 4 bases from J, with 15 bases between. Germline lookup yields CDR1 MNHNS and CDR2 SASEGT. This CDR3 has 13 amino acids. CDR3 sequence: CASTWDNSYGYTF. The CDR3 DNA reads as TGTGCCAGTACTTGGGACAACTCCTATGGCTACACCTTC.